This TCR beta chain was recorded in a study of blood T cell repertoires in COVID-19. Original processing notes: Estimation of nucleated cell counts was performed using reference gene primer amplification. TCRdb's copy holds only in-frame clones and misses some; the assay was immunoSEQ multiplex PCR. Clone size and the V and J calls come from that table; the DNA yielded D and trimming. The sample lists around 210,000 clones, around 85% occurring once. J gave up 7 bases and V 1 base, and 5 bases lay outside the gene matches. The CDR3 contains 14 residues. Per the germline V gene, CDR1 is SGHAT and CDR2 is FQDESV (reference sequence).

The sequence was collected from a man in his forties or fifties with COVID-19, enrolled during active disease. What was sequenced was peripheral blood. The rearrangement joins TRBV11-1 to TRBJ2-5, with 8 bases fitting TRBD1. In nucleotides, the CDR3 is TGTGCCAGCAGCTTAGGCCCGGACAGGGCGACCCAGTACTTC. It encodes CASSLGPDRATQYF.